These T cell receptor beta chains were read from a single sample in a study of blood T cell repertoires in COVID-19. Sequencing was performed with immunoSEQ multiplex PCR; in TCRdb, only in-frame clones are kept and a portion is missing. The sample lists hundreds of thousands of clones, 85% to 90% occurring once. Input material: peripheral blood. The source of these receptors is a man in his 70s with acute or convalescent COVID-19. Both conserved end residues are part of each CDR3. Only part of the rows carry a size: once, few, many, or a class if the clone is expanded.

abundance: NA; j_gene: TRBJ2-5; v_gene: TRBV5-5; CDR3aa: CASSQTSGGAGETQYF
abundance: NA; j_gene: TRBJ2-1; v_gene: TRBV7-9; CDR3aa: CASSAWKNRVRHNEQFF
abundance: NA; j_gene: TRBJ1-5; v_gene: TRBV19; CDR3aa: CASSTSGSSNQPQHF
abundance: NA; j_gene: TRBJ1-5; v_gene: TRBV6-6; CDR3aa: CASSLLRGGDQPQHF
abundance: once; j_gene: TRBJ2-1; v_gene: TRBV6-4; CDR3aa: CASSAEESNYNEQFF
abundance: NA; j_gene: TRBJ1-6; v_gene: TRBV5-1; CDR3aa: CASSLRQASSYNSPLHF
abundance: NA; j_gene: TRBJ2-2; v_gene: TRBV15; CDR3aa: CATSSRVRGTGELFF
abundance: NA; j_gene: TRBJ1-1; v_gene: TRBV29-1; CDR3aa: CSVEGPTNTEAFF
abundance: NA; j_gene: TRBJ2-1; v_gene: TRBV27; CDR3aa: CASSWEREVSYNEQFF
abundance: NA; j_gene: TRBJ2-2; v_gene: TRBV7-9; CDR3aa: CAIPTSSLGGTGELFF
abundance: NA; j_gene: TRBJ1-1; v_gene: TRBV2; CDR3aa: CASSPGTGGAGAFF
abundance: NA; j_gene: TRBJ2-7; v_gene: TRBV7-3; CDR3aa: CASSLSRGQEQYF
abundance: NA; j_gene: TRBJ2-1; v_gene: TRBV3-1/TRBV3-2; CDR3aa: CASSPGGNEQFF
abundance: NA; j_gene: TRBJ2-2; v_gene: TRBV25-1; CDR3aa: CASSAGTARTGELFF
abundance: NA; j_gene: TRBJ1-1; v_gene: TRBV5-6; CDR3aa: CASSFSGTENTEAFF
abundance: NA; j_gene: TRBJ1-6; v_gene: TRBV7-9; CDR3aa: CASSTIQGLDSPLHF
abundance: NA; j_gene: TRBJ2-7; v_gene: TRBV5-1; CDR3aa: CASSFHPGQNSYEQYF
abundance: few; j_gene: TRBJ2-3; v_gene: TRBV5-1; CDR3aa: CASSLQRGSTDTQYF
abundance: NA; j_gene: TRBJ1-6; v_gene: TRBV2; CDR3aa: CATWEGGSPLHF
abundance: NA; j_gene: TRBJ1-1; v_gene: TRBV28; CDR3aa: CASSLRQGGGTEAFF
abundance: NA; j_gene: TRBJ1-2; v_gene: TRBV5-4; CDR3aa: CASSPGGGARDYGYTF
abundance: NA; j_gene: TRBJ1-1; v_gene: TRBV6-2/TRBV6-3; CDR3aa: CASSYTRNTEAFF
abundance: NA; j_gene: TRBJ2-7; v_gene: TRBV14; CDR3aa: CASSSTGAGQYF
abundance: NA; j_gene: TRBJ1-5; v_gene: TRBV5-3; CDR3aa: CASPSILGDSDNQPQHF
abundance: once; j_gene: TRBJ1-2; v_gene: TRBV16; CDR3aa: CASSRGTGDYYGYTF